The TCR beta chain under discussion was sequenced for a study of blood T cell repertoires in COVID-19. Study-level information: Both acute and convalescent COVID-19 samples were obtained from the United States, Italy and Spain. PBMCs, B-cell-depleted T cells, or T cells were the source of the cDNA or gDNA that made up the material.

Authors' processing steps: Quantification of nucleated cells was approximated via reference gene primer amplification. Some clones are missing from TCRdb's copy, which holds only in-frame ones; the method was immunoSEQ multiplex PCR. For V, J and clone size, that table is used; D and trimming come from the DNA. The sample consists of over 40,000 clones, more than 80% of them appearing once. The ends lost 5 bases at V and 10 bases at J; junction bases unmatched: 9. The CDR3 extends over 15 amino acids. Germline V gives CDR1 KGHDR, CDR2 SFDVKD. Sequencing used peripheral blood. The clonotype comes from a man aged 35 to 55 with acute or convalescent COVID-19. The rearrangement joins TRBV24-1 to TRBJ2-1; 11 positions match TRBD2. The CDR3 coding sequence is TGTGCCACCAGTGCGGCTAGCGGGAGGCCGGCGGAGCAGTTCTTC. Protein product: CATSAASGRPAEQFF.